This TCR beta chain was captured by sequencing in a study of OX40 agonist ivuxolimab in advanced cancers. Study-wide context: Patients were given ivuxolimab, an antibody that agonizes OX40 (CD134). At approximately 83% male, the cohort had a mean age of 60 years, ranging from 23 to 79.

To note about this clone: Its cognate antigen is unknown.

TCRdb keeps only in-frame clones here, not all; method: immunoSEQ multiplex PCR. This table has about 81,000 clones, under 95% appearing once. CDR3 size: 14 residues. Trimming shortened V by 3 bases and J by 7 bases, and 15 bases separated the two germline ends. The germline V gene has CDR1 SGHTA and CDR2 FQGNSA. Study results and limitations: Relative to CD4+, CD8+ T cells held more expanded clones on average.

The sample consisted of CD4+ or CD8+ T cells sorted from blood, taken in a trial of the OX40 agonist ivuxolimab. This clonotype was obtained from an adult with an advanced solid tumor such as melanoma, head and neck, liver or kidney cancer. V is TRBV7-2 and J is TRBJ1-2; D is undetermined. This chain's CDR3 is CASSLAGLAGGYTF. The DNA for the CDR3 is TGTGCCAGCAGCTTGGCAGGCCTAGCTGGTGGCTACACCTTC.